This TCR beta chain derives from a study of T cells in Graves' hyperthyroidism and ophthalmopathy. Study-level information: Initial diagnosis, before any treatment, was when peripheral blood was collected.

This clonotype was counted many times. Its antigen is unidentified. Study-wide results and caveats: From stable hyperthyroidism, ophthalmopathy was set apart by a 13 V-J model.

Ophthalmopathy patients showed a Clinical Activity Score of at least 3, NOSPECS grade of at least 4 and duration under 3 months. The PBMCs studied were ones that came from approximately 9.9 ml fresh peripheral blood. This CDR3 contains 19 residues. V lost 2 bases and J lost 4, with 26 bases in between. The germline gives CDR1 MNHEY, CDR2 SVGEGT. TCR beta CDR3 regions were amplified from RNA transcripts. An initial round of RT-PCR targeting the TCR CDR3 relied on the HTBI primer set. MiXCR, run by TCRdb on the multiplex PCR reads, gives a single entry per CDR3 protein. The sample has hundreds of thousands of distinct CDR3 sequences; roughly 15% are singletons.

The sequence was collected from a woman aged 35 to 49 with Graves' ophthalmopathy. This chain links TRBV6-2 or TRBV6-3 with TRBJ1-2, with D possibly matching TRBD1 (5 bases). The sequenced sample consisted of blood. The CDR3 DNA is TGTGCCAGCAGTTACCCTACCGGACAAGACAGACCCTACATCTATGGCTACACCTTC. Its protein is CASSYPTGQDRPYIYGYTF.